The rows below give T cell receptor beta chains drawn from one sample of a study of blood T cell repertoires in COVID-19. The method was immunoSEQ multiplex PCR; TCRdb's version includes in-frame clones alone and lacks a portion of them. The repertoire includes 110,000 or so clones, 70% to 90% of them detected once, and approximately 4.3% sits in the top ten. Sequenced: peripheral blood. Receptors were obtained from a woman aged 45-65 years with acute or convalescent COVID-19. Each CDR3 is given with its conserved first and last residue. Fields, in order: V gene, clone size, D gene, J gene, CDR3 protein, CDR3 DNA. The D gene is left open where the match is weak. Not every row has a clone size; where given, it reads once, few, many or a size class.

v_call: TRBV11-1; clone_size: .; d_call: TRBD1; j_call: TRBJ2-3; cdr3_aa: CASSARQGEGDTQYF; cdr3_nt: TGTGCCAGCAGCGCGCGACAGGGAGAGGGAGATACGCAGTATTTT
v_call: TRBV7-9; clone_size: .; d_call: TRBD2; j_call: TRBJ2-7; cdr3_aa: CASSSSGGYEQYF; cdr3_nt: TGTGCCAGCAGCTCTAGCGGGGGATACGAGCAGTACTTC
v_call: TRBV30; clone_size: .; d_call: .; j_call: TRBJ1-6; cdr3_aa: CAWSGGMGMNSPLHF; cdr3_nt: TGTGCCTGGAGTGGGGGCATGGGGATGAATTCACCCCTCCACTTT
v_call: TRBV6-5; clone_size: .; d_call: .; j_call: TRBJ1-2; cdr3_aa: CASSTTGQRNYGYTF; cdr3_nt: TGTGCCAGCAGTACCACTGGACAGCGGAACTATGGCTACACCTTC
v_call: TRBV9; clone_size: few; d_call: .; j_call: TRBJ2-2; cdr3_aa: CASSVATRRGTGELFF; cdr3_nt: TGTGCCAGCAGCGTAGCTACGAGGCGGGGCACCGGGGAGCTGTTTTTT
v_call: TRBV6-6; clone_size: .; d_call: TRBD2; j_call: TRBJ2-7; cdr3_aa: CASRLAGGSHEQYF; cdr3_nt: TGTGCCAGCAGACTAGCGGGAGGGTCTCACGAGCAGTACTTC
v_call: TRBV6-2/TRBV6-3; clone_size: once; d_call: TRBD1; j_call: TRBJ1-2; cdr3_aa: CASSQHGDRPYGRTF; cdr3_nt: TGTGCCAGCAGTCAACACGGGGACAGGCCCTATGGGCGGACCTTC
v_call: TRBV24-1; clone_size: .; d_call: .; j_call: TRBJ1-4; cdr3_aa: CATSGGAGESEKLFF; cdr3_nt: TGTGCCACCAGTGGGGGAGCCGGGGAAAGTGAAAAACTGTTTTTT
v_call: TRBV6-1; clone_size: .; d_call: .; j_call: TRBJ1-6; cdr3_aa: CASSELKRLRVYNSPLHF; cdr3_nt: TGTGCCAGCAGTGAATTAAAACGCCTGCGGGTGTATAATTCACCCCTCCACTTT
v_call: TRBV30; clone_size: .; d_call: .; j_call: TRBJ1-5; cdr3_aa: CAWSVGGEGNQPQHF; cdr3_nt: TGTGCCTGGAGTGTAGGAGGGGAGGGCAATCAGCCCCAGCATTTT
v_call: TRBV15; clone_size: .; d_call: .; j_call: TRBJ2-1; cdr3_aa: CATSRDSEDEQFF; cdr3_nt: TGTGCCACCAGCAGAGATAGTGAGGATGAGCAGTTCTTC
v_call: TRBV6-5; clone_size: .; d_call: .; j_call: TRBJ1-4; cdr3_aa: CASSLRGEKLFF; cdr3_nt: TGTGCCAGCAGTCTTAGGGGGGAAAAACTGTTTTTT
v_call: TRBV9; clone_size: .; d_call: TRBD1; j_call: TRBJ1-1; cdr3_aa: CASSSLVGTGAEAFF; cdr3_nt: TGTGCCAGCAGCTCCCTCGTAGGGACAGGGGCCGAAGCTTTCTTT
v_call: TRBV6-6; clone_size: .; d_call: .; j_call: TRBJ2-7; cdr3_aa: CASSLPGSYEQYF; cdr3_nt: TGTGCCAGCAGTTTACCAGGCTCCTACGAGCAGTACTTC
v_call: TRBV6-5; clone_size: .; d_call: .; j_call: TRBJ2-7; cdr3_aa: CASSPKQRGEQYF; cdr3_nt: TGTGCCAGCAGTCCCAAGCAGCGAGGCGAGCAGTACTTC
v_call: TRBV28; clone_size: many; d_call: TRBD1; j_call: TRBJ1-2; cdr3_aa: CASSSQGDGYTF; cdr3_nt: TGTGCCAGCAGTTCGCAGGGGGATGGCTACACCTTC
v_call: TRBV30; clone_size: .; d_call: .; j_call: TRBJ1-1; cdr3_aa: CAWSVIRTEAFF; cdr3_nt: TGTGCCTGGAGTGTAATTCGCACTGAAGCTTTCTTT
v_call: TRBV4-1; clone_size: .; d_call: TRBD1; j_call: TRBJ2-1; cdr3_aa: CASSQDPPTGSGWNEQFF; cdr3_nt: TGCGCCAGCAGCCAAGACCCCCCGACAGGGTCGGGATGGAATGAGCAGTTCTTC
v_call: TRBV7-7; clone_size: .; d_call: .; j_call: TRBJ2-6; cdr3_aa: CASSLGESYSGANVLTF; cdr3_nt: TGTGCTAGCAGCTTAGGGGAGTCCTACTCTGGGGCCAACGTCCTGACTTTC
v_call: TRBV7-6; clone_size: .; d_call: .; j_call: TRBJ1-6; cdr3_aa: CASSRGDWRAPLHF; cdr3_nt: TGTGCCAGCAGCCGAGGAGACTGGAGGGCACCCCTCCACTTT
v_call: TRBV6-1; clone_size: .; d_call: .; j_call: TRBJ1-1; cdr3_aa: CASSERVRTEAFF; cdr3_nt: TGTGCCAGCAGTGAACGGGTGCGCACTGAAGCTTTCTTT
v_call: TRBV11-2; clone_size: .; d_call: .; j_call: TRBJ2-3; cdr3_aa: CASSLDLGGTDTQYF; cdr3_nt: TGTGCCAGCAGCTTAGATCTAGGGGGCACAGATACGCAGTATTTT
v_call: TRBV30; clone_size: once; d_call: .; j_call: TRBJ1-1; cdr3_aa: CAWRLGTLNTEAFF; cdr3_nt: TGTGCCTGGAGGCTTGGGACACTGAACACTGAAGCTTTCTTT
v_call: TRBV19; clone_size: .; d_call: .; j_call: TRBJ1-4; cdr3_aa: CASSIDGQNNEKLFF; cdr3_nt: TGTGCCAGTAGTATAGATGGACAGAATAATGAAAAACTGTTTTTT
v_call: TRBV19; clone_size: .; d_call: .; j_call: TRBJ1-5; cdr3_aa: CASTPETVNQPQHF; cdr3_nt: TGTGCCAGTACCCCGGAGACAGTTAATCAGCCCCAGCATTTT
v_call: TRBV7-9; clone_size: .; d_call: TRBD1; j_call: TRBJ2-6; cdr3_aa: CASSWDRGRSGANVLTF; cdr3_nt: TGTGCCAGCAGCTGGGACAGGGGCCGCTCTGGGGCCAACGTCCTGACTTTC
v_call: TRBV7-2; clone_size: .; d_call: TRBD2; j_call: TRBJ2-1; cdr3_aa: CASSPLGAGAPKLEQFF; cdr3_nt: TGTGCCAGCAGCCCCCTAGGTGCGGGAGCGCCGAAACTAGAGCAGTTCTTC
v_call: TRBV27; clone_size: .; d_call: .; j_call: TRBJ2-2; cdr3_aa: CASSFQGNGELFF; cdr3_nt: TGTGCCAGCAGTTTTCAGGGTAACGGGGAGCTGTTTTTT
v_call: TRBV6-2/TRBV6-3; clone_size: .; d_call: TRBD2; j_call: TRBJ2-1; cdr3_aa: CASSFAAGEYEQFF; cdr3_nt: TGTGCCAGCAGTTTTGCAGCGGGGGAATATGAGCAGTTCTTC
v_call: TRBV11-2; clone_size: .; d_call: TRBD1; j_call: TRBJ2-1; cdr3_aa: CASSPGTAGYNEQFF; cdr3_nt: TGTGCCAGCAGCCCCGGGACAGCAGGATACAATGAGCAGTTCTTC
v_call: TRBV2; clone_size: .; d_call: .; j_call: TRBJ2-1; cdr3_aa: CVSVGGNNEQFF; cdr3_nt: TGTGTCAGCGTAGGCGGAAACAATGAGCAGTTCTTC
v_call: TRBV5-5; clone_size: once; d_call: TRBD1; j_call: TRBJ1-3; cdr3_aa: CASSGQVLAGNTIYF; cdr3_nt: TGTGCCAGCAGCGGACAGGTTCTGGCTGGAAACACCATATATTTT
v_call: TRBV11-2; clone_size: .; d_call: .; j_call: TRBJ2-7; cdr3_aa: CASRKPGGRTYEQYF; cdr3_nt: TGTGCCAGCAGGAAACCCGGCGGGCGGACCTACGAGCAGTACTTC
v_call: TRBV7-2; clone_size: .; d_call: TRBD1; j_call: TRBJ2-3; cdr3_aa: CASRQNQRTGGLYTQYF; cdr3_nt: TGTGCCAGCCGACAAAACCAACGGACAGGGGGTCTATATACGCAGTATTTT
v_call: TRBV2; clone_size: once; d_call: .; j_call: TRBJ2-7; cdr3_aa: CATVLAGQGTAYEQYF; cdr3_nt: TGTGCCACCGTTCTAGCGGGACAGGGGACAGCGTACGAGCAGTACTTC
v_call: TRBV4-2; clone_size: .; d_call: .; j_call: TRBJ1-1; cdr3_aa: CASSQDPGWAGNTEAFF; cdr3_nt: TGTGCCAGCAGCCAAGATCCAGGTTGGGCCGGGAACACTGAAGCTTTCTTT
v_call: TRBV29-1; clone_size: .; d_call: .; j_call: TRBJ2-1; cdr3_aa: CSVERRSSYNEQFF; cdr3_nt: TGCAGCGTCGAGAGGCGTAGCTCCTACAATGAGCAGTTCTTC
v_call: TRBV7-2; clone_size: .; d_call: TRBD1; j_call: TRBJ1-2; cdr3_aa: CASSSLGQGALANYGYTF; cdr3_nt: TGTGCCAGCAGCTCTCTCGGACAGGGGGCCTTAGCTAACTATGGCTACACCTTC
v_call: TRBV9; clone_size: once; d_call: TRBD2; j_call: TRBJ2-5; cdr3_aa: CASSPIAGMRETQYF; cdr3_nt: TGTGCCAGCAGTCCAATAGCGGGAATGAGGGAGACCCAGTACTTC
v_call: TRBV28; clone_size: few; d_call: .; j_call: TRBJ1-2; cdr3_aa: CASSVRGGDYGYTF; cdr3_nt: TGTGCCAGCAGCGTGAGGGGAGGGGACTATGGCTACACCTTC
v_call: TRBV6-5; clone_size: .; d_call: .; j_call: TRBJ2-5; cdr3_aa: CASSSYPTAQYF; cdr3_nt: TGTGCCAGCAGTTCCTATCCTACGGCCCAGTACTTC
v_call: TRBV10-3; clone_size: .; d_call: .; j_call: TRBJ1-1; cdr3_aa: CAISFGGRGNEAFF; cdr3_nt: TGTGCCATCAGCTTCGGGGGACGGGGGAATGAAGCTTTCTTT
v_call: TRBV10-1; clone_size: .; d_call: .; j_call: TRBJ1-2; cdr3_aa: CASRRCREGYGYTF; cdr3_nt: TGCGCCAGCAGGAGGTGCAGGGAAGGTTATGGCTACACCTTC
v_call: TRBV6-5; clone_size: .; d_call: .; j_call: TRBJ1-6; cdr3_aa: CASSYSTANNSPLHF; cdr3_nt: TGTGCCAGCAGTTACTCGACAGCTAATAATTCACCCCTCCACTTT
v_call: TRBV28; clone_size: .; d_call: TRBD2; j_call: TRBJ2-2; cdr3_aa: CASSSLGGANTGELFF; cdr3_nt: TGTGCCAGCAGTTCCCTGGGGGGGGCGAACACCGGGGAGCTGTTTTTT
v_call: TRBV30; clone_size: once; d_call: .; j_call: TRBJ2-2; cdr3_aa: CAWSLPAANTGELFF; cdr3_nt: TGTGCCTGGAGTCTACCCGCGGCTAACACCGGGGAGCTGTTTTTT
v_call: TRBV12-3/TRBV12-4; clone_size: few; d_call: .; j_call: TRBJ2-5; cdr3_aa: CASRSQETQYF; cdr3_nt: TGTGCCAGCAGATCACAAGAGACCCAGTACTTC
v_call: TRBV6-5; clone_size: .; d_call: TRBD1; j_call: TRBJ1-4; cdr3_aa: CASSPWTGLNEKLFF; cdr3_nt: TGTGCCAGCAGTCCTTGGACAGGGTTGAATGAAAAACTGTTTTTT
v_call: TRBV7-7; clone_size: .; d_call: .; j_call: TRBJ2-2; cdr3_aa: CASSQDSNGELFF; cdr3_nt: TGTGCCAGCAGCCAGGACAGTAACGGGGAGCTGTTTTTT
v_call: TRBV2; clone_size: .; d_call: .; j_call: TRBJ1-1; cdr3_aa: CASGEWNTEAFF; cdr3_nt: TGTGCCAGCGGGGAGTGGAACACTGAAGCTTTCTTT
v_call: TRBV7-2; clone_size: once; d_call: TRBD1; j_call: TRBJ1-4; cdr3_aa: CASSTTTGDEKLFF; cdr3_nt: TGTGCCAGCAGTACCACGACAGGGGACGAAAAACTGTTTTTT
v_call: TRBV24-1; clone_size: .; d_call: TRBD2; j_call: TRBJ2-3; cdr3_aa: CATSDVRGTSGEDTQYF; cdr3_nt: TGTGCCACCAGTGATGTCCGTGGGACTAGCGGAGAAGATACGCAGTATTTT
v_call: TRBV18; clone_size: .; d_call: TRBD1; j_call: TRBJ1-2; cdr3_aa: CASSLLSGTGSGYTF; cdr3_nt: TGTGCCAGCTCACTGCTCTCCGGGACAGGGAGTGGCTACACCTTC
v_call: TRBV5-4; clone_size: once; d_call: TRBD2; j_call: TRBJ2-1; cdr3_aa: CASSSAGLAGNEQFF; cdr3_nt: TGTGCCAGCAGCTCTGCGGGACTAGCGGGCAATGAGCAGTTCTTC
v_call: TRBV28; clone_size: .; d_call: TRBD1; j_call: TRBJ2-7; cdr3_aa: CASSFGTVSYEQYF; cdr3_nt: TGTGCCAGCAGTTTCGGGACAGTCTCCTACGAGCAGTACTTC
v_call: TRBV27; clone_size: .; d_call: .; j_call: TRBJ1-3; cdr3_aa: CASSLAGSGNTIYF; cdr3_nt: TGTGCCAGCAGTTTAGCCGGCTCTGGAAACACCATATATTTT
v_call: TRBV25-1; clone_size: .; d_call: .; j_call: TRBJ1-6; cdr3_aa: CASSRKGGAPLHF; cdr3_nt: TGTGCCAGCAGTCGGAAGGGGGGGGCGCCCCTCCACTTT
v_call: TRBV4-2; clone_size: .; d_call: TRBD2; j_call: TRBJ2-1; cdr3_aa: CASSGTSGNNEQFF; cdr3_nt: TGTGCCAGCAGCGGGACTAGCGGGAACAATGAGCAGTTCTTC